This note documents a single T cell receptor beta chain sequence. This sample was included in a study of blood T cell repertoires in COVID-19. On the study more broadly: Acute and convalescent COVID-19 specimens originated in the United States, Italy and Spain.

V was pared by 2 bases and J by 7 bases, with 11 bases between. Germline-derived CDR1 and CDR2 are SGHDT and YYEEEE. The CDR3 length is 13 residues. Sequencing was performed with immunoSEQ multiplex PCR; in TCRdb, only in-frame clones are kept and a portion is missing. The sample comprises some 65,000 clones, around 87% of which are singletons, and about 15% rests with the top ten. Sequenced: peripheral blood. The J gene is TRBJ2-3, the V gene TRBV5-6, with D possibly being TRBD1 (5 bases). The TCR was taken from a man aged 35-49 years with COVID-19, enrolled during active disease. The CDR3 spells CASSFRQGNTQYF. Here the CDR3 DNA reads TGTGCCAGCAGCTTCCGCCAGGGCAATACGCAGTATTTT.